A selection of T cell receptor beta chains follows, all from one sample in a study of identical twins. TCRdb processed the 5' RACE reads anew with MiXCR; each CDR3 protein has one entry. Here the sample spans just under 550,000 distinct CDR3 sequences, roughly 15% being singletons. In addition, the sample was reused for a study of yellow fever vaccine responses in identical twins.

Sequencing input: CD4+ T cells sorted from blood. These receptors came from a young woman in good health. The CDR3 runs from the conserved cysteine through the conserved F or W. The D gene is left open where the match is weak. Expanded clones get a size class; other rows say once, few or many, or leave the size out.

d_gene	v_gene	abundance	j_gene	CDR3aa	CDR3nt
TRBD2	TRBV7-9	.	TRBJ2-3	CASSASGGTQYF	TGTGCCAGCAGCGCCAGCGGGGGAACGCAGTATTTT
TRBD1	TRBV2	few	TRBJ1-6	CASNGQGQINSPLHF	TGTGCCAGCAATGGGCAGGGACAGATCAATTCACCCCTCCACTTT
TRBD2	TRBV20-1	few	TRBJ2-3	CSATLAGNPIPQYF	TGCAGTGCTACACTAGCGGGGAACCCCATACCGCAGTATTTT
.	TRBV7-9	.	TRBJ2-7	CASSLFEGSGTYEQYF	TGTGCCAGCAGCTTATTCGAGGGTAGTGGGACCTACGAGCAGTACTTC
TRBD2	TRBV2	.	TRBJ2-3	CASSQRSSGADTQYF	TGTGCCAGCAGCCAACGTAGTAGCGGGGCAGATACGCAGTATTTT
.	TRBV5-1	many	TRBJ2-2	CASSLVNQNTGELFF	TGCGCCAGCAGCTTGGTGAATCAGAACACCGGGGAGCTGTTTTTT
.	TRBV5-1	.	TRBJ1-1	CASSLRESSTEAFF	TGCGCCAGCAGCTTGAGGGAATCTAGCACTGAAGCTTTCTTT
TRBD2	TRBV10-3	few	TRBJ2-7	CAITRDYPSNKGSYEQYF	TGTGCCATCACCCGGGACTACCCTTCCAACAAGGGGTCCTACGAGCAGTACTTC
.	TRBV5-5	.	TRBJ2-2	CASSSGVVGGELFF	TGTGCCAGCAGCTCAGGGGTCGTCGGCGGGGAGCTGTTTTTT
TRBD1	TRBV9	few	TRBJ2-5	CASSVFTGGRETQYF	TGTGCCAGCAGCGTATTCACAGGGGGGCGAGAGACCCAGTACTTC
.	TRBV5-6	many	TRBJ1-4	CASSTRTTVEKLFF	TGTGCCAGCAGCACCCGGACTACAGTTGAAAAACTGTTTTTT
TRBD2	TRBV11-2	.	TRBJ2-7	CASSFYSGTSGPPAYEQYF	TGTGCCAGCAGCTTCTACTCCGGGACTAGCGGGCCCCCGGCCTACGAGCAGTACTTC
TRBD2	TRBV29-1	few	TRBJ2-2	CSVGRLGGLAGPGELFF	TGCAGCGTTGGGCGGCTTGGGGGACTAGCGGGGCCCGGGGAGCTGTTTTTT
.	TRBV12-3/TRBV12-4	many	TRBJ1-1	CASSFGGEITEAFF	TGTGCCAGCAGTTTTGGGGGCGAGATCACTGAAGCTTTCTTT
.	TRBV5-1	.	TRBJ2-1	CASSRRPGAGGENEQFF	TGCGCCAGCAGCCGGAGACCTGGTGCAGGGGGGGAAAATGAGCAGTTCTTC
.	TRBV28	.	TRBJ2-7	CASSQSPSSYEQYF	TGTGCCAGCAGTCAGTCACCCAGCTCCTACGAGCAGTACTTC
.	TRBV4-1	.	TRBJ2-2	CASSQVVGGAGTGELFF	TGCGCCAGCAGCCAAGTTGTTGGCGGGGCTGGTACCGGGGAGCTGTTTTTT
TRBD2	TRBV11-2	.	TRBJ2-1	CASSLGSTSGGARYNEQFF	TGTGCCAGCAGCTTAGGGTCTACTAGCGGGGGGGCACGATACAATGAGCAGTTCTTC
TRBD1	TRBV20-1	.	TRBJ2-3	CSARSGQRRPDTQYF	TGCAGTGCTAGATCGGGACAGAGGCGCCCAGATACGCAGTATTTT
.	TRBV7-9	.	TRBJ2-1	CASSFLRANNEQFF	.
.	TRBV24-1	few	TRBJ2-3	CATERDEGTDTQYF	TGTGCCACCGAACGGGACGAGGGGACAGATACGCAGTATTTT
.	TRBV10-3	few	TRBJ2-2	CAISEETGELFF	TGTGCCATCAGTGAAGAGACCGGGGAGCTGTTTTTT
TRBD2	TRBV6-1	few	TRBJ2-7	CASRGTSGRAGVYEQYF	TGTGCCAGCAGAGGCACTAGCGGGAGGGCCGGGGTCTACGAGCAGTACTTC
TRBD2	TRBV10-3	few	TRBJ2-1	CAISESSLAAKSSYNEQFF	TGTGCCATCAGTGAGTCGAGTCTAGCGGCCAAGAGCTCCTACAATGAGCAGTTCTTC
TRBD2	TRBV7-9	.	TRBJ2-1	CASSHWERELTYNEQFF	TGTGCCAGCAGCCATTGGGAGCGGGAGCTTACCTACAATGAGCAGTTCTTC
TRBD1	TRBV27	.	TRBJ2-2	CASSLREGQGLFF	TGTGCCAGCAGTTTGCGGGAAGGACAGGGACTGTTTTTT
TRBD1	TRBV28	.	TRBJ1-5	CASTGGRGEQPQHF	TGTGCCAGCACTGGAGGCAGGGGGGAGCAGCCCCAGCATTTT
TRBD2	TRBV15	few	TRBJ2-7	CATSRGLAGAEQYF	TGTGCCACCAGCAGGGGACTAGCGGGAGCCGAGCAGTACTTC
TRBD1	TRBV2	.	TRBJ1-1	CASTIRTGGSGTEAFF	TGTGCCAGCACCATCCGGACAGGGGGCTCTGGTACTGAAGCTTTCTTT
.	TRBV12-3/TRBV12-4	few	TRBJ1-4	CASSSQGSVEKLFF	TGTGCCAGCAGTTCGCAGGGGTCAGTTGAAAAACTGTTTTTT
TRBD2	TRBV5-1	few	TRBJ2-5	CASGPGGRTSSETQYF	TGCGCCAGCGGGCCGGGGGGACGTACTTCATCGGAGACCCAGTACTTC
TRBD1	TRBV12-3/TRBV12-4	.	TRBJ1-1	CASSPGQGFTEAFF	TGTGCCAGCAGTCCGGGACAGGGATTCACTGAAGCTTTCTTT
.	TRBV29-1	many	TRBJ1-2	CSVSTLTESYGYTF	TGCAGCGTTTCGACCCTGACAGAGAGCTATGGCTACACCTTC
TRBD1	TRBV5-1	.	TRBJ2-3	CASSSQGVSDTQYF	TGCGCCAGCAGTAGCCAGGGGGTTTCAGATACGCAGTATTTT
TRBD1	TRBV24-1	many	TRBJ2-5	CATSDAGTDKETQYF	TGTGCCACCAGTGACGCCGGGACAGACAAAGAGACCCAGTACTTC
.	TRBV3-1	few	TRBJ1-5	CASSQDGAGSQPQHF	TGTGCCAGCAGCCAAGATGGTGCAGGCAGTCAGCCCCAGCATTTT
TRBD1	TRBV27	.	TRBJ2-1	CASTRRGPGTNEQFF	TGTGCCAGCACGCGAAGGGGGCCAGGTACCAATGAGCAGTTCTTC
.	TRBV10-2	.	TRBJ1-2	CASVDWAGNYGYTF	TGCGCCAGTGTCGACTGGGCCGGGAACTATGGCTACACCTTC
TRBD1	TRBV7-2	few	TRBJ1-5	CASSLAYRGGNQPQHF	TGTGCCAGCAGCTTAGCTTACAGGGGAGGGAATCAGCCCCAGCATTTT
.	TRBV7-2	many	TRBJ2-2	CASSLLQGKSGELFF	TGTGCCAGCAGCTTACTCCAGGGGAAGTCCGGGGAGCTGTTTTTT